This T cell receptor (beta chain) was observed in a study of shared clonotypes between healthy human individuals. Study-wide findings and caveats: Donor clonotype sharing was expected to depend on sequencing depth.

Germline lookup yields CDR1 SGHAT and CDR2 FQNNGV. The CDR3 spans 15 residues. V dropped 3 bases and J dropped 5 bases, with 16 bases sitting between them. Data came from immunoSEQ multiplex PCR; TCRdb stores just in-frame clones and leaves some out. The table has 2 million to 2.5 million clones, approximately 93% seen once; the top ten hold 0.39%. The study separated CD4+ cells into CD45RA+ naive and CD45RA-negative memory subsets. This clone was observed once. What it recognizes is unknown. The V call is TRBV11-2, the J call TRBJ2-5; possible D gene TRBD2, 5 bases. This TCR came from a man aged 18 to 30 in good health. Some clones in this sample may be carry-over from other donors' samples. Sequenced sample: naive CD4+ T cells from PBMCs. Subset defined: CD45RA+ positively selected. The DNA of the CDR3 is TGTGCCAGCAGCTTCCGACCGACCAGAGGGGAGACCCAGTACTTC. It yields the protein CASSFRPTRGETQYF.